The 19 T cell receptor beta chains listed next were all sequenced from one sample in a study of vaccination and CD4 T cells after COVID-19. These receptors have no known antigen. Specified treatment: approximately 10-day PBMC culture with coronavirus spike peptide pools or control peptides (ViraFEST assay). Cultured CD4+ T-cell DNA underwent Oncomine TCR Beta short-read sequencing. TCRdb redid the calling of the PCR reads with MiXCR, one entry per CDR3 protein. The sample holds roughly 7,200 distinct CDR3 sequences, roughly 25% seen once. The sample was CD4+ T cells from blood, cultured in vitro, taken after SARS-CoV-2 vaccination. These receptors were taken from a human donor who had recovered from COVID-19.

V usage is TRBV28 and J usage is TRBJ2-7; the match to TRBD2 covers 7 bases. Losses at the gene ends were 1 base for V and 0 bases for J; bases not matched to a gene: 9. The CDR3 covers 17 residues. From germline, CDR1 is MDHEN and CDR2 SYDVKM. In DNA, the CDR3 is TGTGCCAGCAGTTTATATCGTCTGTCTAGCGGCTCCTACGAGCAGTACTTC. Residues: CASSLYRLSSGSYEQYF.

This clonotype has a handful of counts. The V and J genes are TRBV5-5 and TRBJ2-7; D might be TRBD2 (6 bases). CDR3 length equals 15 residues. Germline-derived CDR1 and CDR2 are SGHKS and YYEKEE (reference sequence). V shed 0 bases and J shed 9 bases, with 19 bases lying between them. Written as DNA, the CDR3 is TGTGCCAGCAGCTTGGCCCCTTGGGACTCCCTCCCGCAGTACTTC. Translating gives CASSLAPWDSLPQYF.

By share, this clonotype counts as medium-sized. The V gene is TRBV6-1, the J gene TRBJ1-3; the match to TRBD1 covers 9 bases. Germline V gives CDR1 MNHNS, CDR2 SASEGT. CDR3 length equals 16 residues. Trimming at V came to 6 bases and at J to 3 bases, leaving 9 bases not matched to a gene. CDR3 sequence reads: CASSPTGGWDGNTIYF. The CDR3 nucleotides read TGTGCCAGCAGCCCCACAGGGGGCTGGGATGGAAACACCATATATTTT.

V usage is TRBV6-2 or TRBV6-3 and J usage is TRBJ2-1, with D maybe TRBD1 (5 bases). The CDR3 extends over 12 amino acids. The V end lost 6 bases, the J end lost 7 bases, and 10 bases lay between the germline ends. Germline values: CDR1 MNHEY, CDR2 SVGEGT. Written as DNA, the CDR3 is TGTGCCAGCAGCCAAACAGGAAATGAGCAGTTCTTC. This translates into CASSQTGNEQFF.

There are a few counts of this clonotype. The rearrangement joins TRBV28 to TRBJ1-6; TRBD1 matches at 9 bases. V dropped 5 bases and J dropped 6; count of bases not matched to a gene: 8. The CDR3 sequence is 16 residues long. The germline V gene encodes CDR1 MDHEN and CDR2 SYDVKM. Here the CDR3 DNA reads TGTGCCAGCAGTACGGAAGGGACAGGGCGTAATTCACCCCTCCACTTT. Protein product: CASSTEGTGRNSPLHF. Combining the CDR3 with reference TRBV28 and TRBJ1-6 gives the whole variable domain DVKVTQSSRYLVKRTGEKVFLECVQDMDHENMFWYRQDPGLGLRLIYFSYDVKMKEKGDIPEGYSVSREKKERFSLILESASTNQTSMYLCASSTEGTGRNSPLHFGNGTRLTVT.

This clonotype occurred a few times. The V call is TRBV4-1, the J call TRBJ1-5; 9 bases map to TRBD1. The CDR3 has 17 residues. Germline V gene sequence: CDR1 MGHRA, CDR2 YSYEKL. J lost 3 bases, V lost 2 bases, and 8 bases had no gene match. In nucleotides, the CDR3 is TGCGCCAGCAGCCAAAGTGAAACAGGGGGCCTCAATCAGCCCCAGCATTTT. Its translation: CASSQSETGGLNQPQHF.

This clonotype was observed a handful of times. This sequence joins TRBV7-9 and TRBJ2-7; the D is unclear. The CDR3 runs to 13 residues. Per germline, CDR1 SEHNR and CDR2 FQNEAQ (reference sequence). Trimming left V 1 base short and J 5 bases short, with 9 bases between. The CDR3 nucleotides read TGTGCCAGCAGCTTAGAGCTTTACGACGAGCAGTACTTC. Translating gives CASSLELYDEQYF.

This clonotype is medium-sized. The rearrangement joins TRBV6-2 or TRBV6-3 to TRBJ1-5; D gene unclear. This CDR3 has 13 residues. Germline V gives CDR1 MNHEY, CDR2 SVGEGT. The V gene lost 5 bases and the J gene lost 6 bases, with 11 bases spanning the gap. The CDR3 is CASSNQEFQPQHF. CDR3 nucleotides: TGTGCCAGCAGTAATCAGGAGTTTCAGCCCCAGCATTTT.

The rearrangement uses TRBV28 and TRBJ2-7; D possibly matches TRBD1 or TRBD2 (5 bases each). Germline V gene data show CDR1 as MDHEN and CDR2 as SYDVKM. This CDR3 is 14 amino acids long. V gave up 4 bases and J gave up 2 bases, with 12 bases separating them. DNA of the CDR3: TGTGCCAGCAGTTCGGGGCCCGGGCCCTACGAGCAGTACTTC. Amino acid sequence: CASSSGPGPYEQYF. The full variable domain, in which reference TRBV28 and TRBJ2-7 provide the parts outside the CDR3, is DVKVTQSSRYLVKRTGEKVFLECVQDMDHENMFWYRQDPGLGLRLIYFSYDVKMKEKGDIPEGYSVSREKKERFSLILESASTNQTSMYLCASSSGPGPYEQYFGPGTRLTVT.

This clonotype showed up just a few times. This rearrangement joins TRBV10-1 to TRBJ2-7; 12 bases map to TRBD2. The V gene's germline CDR1 is WNHNN and CDR2 SYGVQD (reference sequence). This CDR3 is built from 12 residues. V lost 8 bases to trimming and J lost 8 bases; unmatched junction nucleotides: 4. The CDR3 region has the DNA TGCGCCAGCTCGACTAGCGGGAGAAAGCAGTACTTC. Its protein product is CASSTSGRKQYF.

The chain couples TRBV27 to TRBJ1-6; 9 positions match TRBD1. Losses at the gene ends were 5 bases for V and 5 bases for J; bases not matched to a gene: 4. This CDR3 spans 15 amino acids. Germline values: CDR1 MNHEY, CDR2 SMNVEV (reference sequence). The CDR3 sequence: CASSRTGGNNSPLHF. The DNA of the CDR3 is TGTGCCAGCAGTCGTACAGGGGGCAATAATTCACCCCTCCACTTT.

On this clonotype itself: One junction end does not reproduce the germline sequence, and a read error may be involved. The V call is TRBV24-1, the J call TRBJ2-1; 10 bases are a match to TRBD1. This CDR3 has 16 residues. Germline V lookup: CDR1 KGHDR, CDR2 SFDVKD. CDR3 DNA sequence: TGTGTCACCAGTGGTCGGGACAGGGGTTCCTACAATGAGCAGTTCTTC. It encodes CVTSGRDRGSYNEQFF.

The chain recombines TRBV7-2 with TRBJ2-3; no firm D call. This CDR3 contains 12 residues. In germline, CDR1 is SGHTA, CDR2 FQGNSA. Trimming cost V 4 bases and J 4 bases, with 6 bases left between them. The CDR3 nucleotides read TGTGCCAGCAGCTGGTCGGCAGATACGCAGTATTTT. Its protein is CASSWSADTQYF.

This clonotype was observed a few times. The CDR3 protein is CSARKSGSEQYF. CDR3 bases: TGCAGTGCTAGAAAGTCTGGCTCCGAGCAGTACTTC. V and J are TRBV20-1 and TRBJ2-7, with D uncertain. V was shortened by 2 bases and J by 6 bases, with 11 bases between the two germline ends. The CDR3 has 12 amino acids. Germline V lookup: CDR1 DFQATT, CDR2 SNEGSKA (reference sequence).

This clonotype appeared a single time. V is TRBV28 and J is TRBJ1-5; 7 nucleotides align to TRBD1. V lost 6 bases, J lost 3 bases, and 5 bases stayed unmatched. The germline CDR1 and CDR2 sequences are MDHEN and SYDVKM. The CDR3 has 14 amino acids. The CDR3 bases are TGTGCCAGCAGCCTCACAGGGGTCAATCAGCCCCAGCATTTT. This sequence encodes CASSLTGVNQPQHF. Together with reference TRBV28 and TRBJ1-5, the CDR3 gives the full variable domain: DVKVTQSSRYLVKRTGEKVFLECVQDMDHENMFWYRQDPGLGLRLIYFSYDVKMKEKGDIPEGYSVSREKKERFSLILESASTNQTSMYLCASSLTGVNQPQHFGDGTRLSIL.

CDR3 DNA: TGTGCCAGCAGCTCCTACCTAACCTCGGGCTACACCTTC. It yields the protein CASSSYLTSGYTF. This chain links TRBV7-2 with TRBJ1-2, with D unresolved. Trimming left V 4 bases short and J 8 bases short, with 14 bases between. The germline CDR1 and CDR2 sequences are SGHTA and FQGNSA. The CDR3 contains 13 residues.

The V and J genes are TRBV11-3 and TRBJ2-5; the D call may be TRBD1 or TRBD2 (6 bases each). The V gene lost 5 bases and the J gene lost 4 bases, with 8 bases spanning the gap. This CDR3 has 12 amino acids. Germline V lookup: CDR1 SGHNT, CDR2 YENEEA. This chain's CDR3 is CASSEGGETQYF. CDR3 nucleotide sequence: TGTGCCAGCAGCGAGGGGGGAGAGACCCAGTACTTC.

In this sample, this clonotype turned up a few times. The chain links TRBV4-1 to TRBJ2-5; D is uncertain. V lost 0 bases and J lost 4, with 12 bases in between. The CDR3 has 15 amino acids. The germline gives CDR1 MGHRA, CDR2 YSYEKL. CDR3 sequence (DNA): TGCGCCAGCAGCCAAGAGGGTAGGAGCAGAGAGACCCAGTACTTC. It encodes CASSQEGRSRETQYF.

V is TRBV6-1 and J is TRBJ2-1, with 9 nucleotides matching TRBD2. The CDR3 covers 15 residues. Germline trimming cut 7 bases from V and 3 bases from J; bases unmatched to any gene: 7. Germline V CDR1 and CDR2: MNHNS, SASEGT. CDR3 DNA sequence: TGTGCCAGCACCAGCGGGGGGTTCGACTACAATGAGCAGTTCTTC. Translating gives CASTSGGFDYNEQFF.